This TCR beta chain was captured in a study of shared clonotypes between healthy human individuals. General study results and limits: Rarefaction exposed incomplete sorted-subset sequencing despite large depth.

Assay: immunoSEQ multiplex PCR; the TCRdb copy retains only in-frame clones and omits some. Among approximately 2,000,000 clones listed, 85% to 95% were seen once. Donors included only healthy HIV-negative adults lacking recent acute infections or vaccinations. V was clipped by 2 bases and J by 4 bases, with 9 bases between them. Germline loops: CDR1 MDHEN, CDR2 SYDVKM. CDR3 length: 13 residues. Concerning this clone itself: The antigen is undetermined.

The material sequenced was naive CD4+ T cells from PBMCs. The subset is: CD45RA+ positively selected. J is TRBJ2-7 and V is TRBV28; a weak D match, TRBD1 (5 bases). The sequence came from a man younger than 35 in good health. Some clones in this sample may be carry-over from other donors' samples. Here the CDR3 reads CASSLPTVYEQYF. The CDR3 DNA sequence: TGTGCCAGCAGTTTACCGACAGTATACGAGCAGTACTTC.